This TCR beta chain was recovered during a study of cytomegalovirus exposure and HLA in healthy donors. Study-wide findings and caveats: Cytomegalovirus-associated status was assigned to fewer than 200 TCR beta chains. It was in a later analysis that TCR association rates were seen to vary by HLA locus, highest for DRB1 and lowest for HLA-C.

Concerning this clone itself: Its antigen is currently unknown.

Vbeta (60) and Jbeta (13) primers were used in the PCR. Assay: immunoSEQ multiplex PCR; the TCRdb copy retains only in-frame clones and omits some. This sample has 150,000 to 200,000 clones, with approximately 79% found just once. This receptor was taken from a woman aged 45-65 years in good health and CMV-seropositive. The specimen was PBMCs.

The CDR3 region is CASSAGHSYEQYF. CDR3 coding DNA: TGTGCCAGCAGCGCAGGACACAGCTACGAGCAGTACTTC. The chain links TRBV9 to TRBJ2-7, with D maybe TRBD1 (5 bases). V was cut by 3 bases and J by 3 bases, with 10 bases left in between. Germline loops: CDR1 SGDLS, CDR2 YYNGEE. This CDR3 spans 13 amino acids.